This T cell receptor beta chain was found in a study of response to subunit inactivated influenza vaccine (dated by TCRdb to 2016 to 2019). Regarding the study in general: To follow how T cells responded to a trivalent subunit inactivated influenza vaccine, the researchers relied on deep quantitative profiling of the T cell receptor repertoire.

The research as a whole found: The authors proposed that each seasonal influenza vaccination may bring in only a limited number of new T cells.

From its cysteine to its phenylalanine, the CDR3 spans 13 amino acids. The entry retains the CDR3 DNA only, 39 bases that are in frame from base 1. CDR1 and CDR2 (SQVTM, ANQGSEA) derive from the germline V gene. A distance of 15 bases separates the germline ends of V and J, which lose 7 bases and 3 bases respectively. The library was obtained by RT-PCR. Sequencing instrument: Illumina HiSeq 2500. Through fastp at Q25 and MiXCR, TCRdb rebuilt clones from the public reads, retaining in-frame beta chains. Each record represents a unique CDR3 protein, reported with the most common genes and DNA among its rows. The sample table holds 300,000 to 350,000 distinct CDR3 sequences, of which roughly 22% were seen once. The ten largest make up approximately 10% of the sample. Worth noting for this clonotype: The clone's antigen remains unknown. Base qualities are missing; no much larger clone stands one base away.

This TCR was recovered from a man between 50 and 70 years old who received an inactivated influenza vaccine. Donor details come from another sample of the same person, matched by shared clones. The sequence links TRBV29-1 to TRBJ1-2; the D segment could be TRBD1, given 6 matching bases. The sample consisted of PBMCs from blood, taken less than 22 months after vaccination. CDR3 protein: CSAKGGGDYGYTF. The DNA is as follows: TGCAGCGCCAAAGGGGGGGGCGACTATGGCTACACCTTC.